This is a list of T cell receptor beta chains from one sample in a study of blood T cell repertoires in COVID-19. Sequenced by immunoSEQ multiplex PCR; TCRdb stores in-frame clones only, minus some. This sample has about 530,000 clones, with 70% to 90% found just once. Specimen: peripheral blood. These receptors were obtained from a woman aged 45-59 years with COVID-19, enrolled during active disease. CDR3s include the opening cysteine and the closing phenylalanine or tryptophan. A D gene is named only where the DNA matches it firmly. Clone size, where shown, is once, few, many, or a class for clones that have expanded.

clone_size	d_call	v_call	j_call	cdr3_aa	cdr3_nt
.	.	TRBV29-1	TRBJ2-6	CSGILRLPGANVLTF	TGCAGCGGTATACTACGGCTACCTGGGGCCAACGTCCTGACTTTC
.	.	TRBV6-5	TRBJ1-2	CASRGGVYGYTF	TGTGCCAGCAGGGGCGGGGTGTATGGCTACACCTTC
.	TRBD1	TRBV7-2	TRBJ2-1	CASASRGTGGYEQFF	TGTGCCAGCGCCAGTCGCGGGACAGGGGGCTATGAGCAGTTCTTC
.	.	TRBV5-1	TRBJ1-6	CASSPQGTIGNSPLHF	TGCGCCAGCAGCCCTCAGGGGACAATTGGGAATTCACCCCTCCACTTT
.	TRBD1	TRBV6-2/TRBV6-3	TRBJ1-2	CASSPGTGHGYTF	TGTGCCAGCAGCCCCGGGACAGGGCATGGCTACACCTTC
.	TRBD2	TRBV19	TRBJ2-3	CASSIQSGGAGTQYF	TGTGCCAGTAGTATTCAGAGCGGGGGGGCCGGTACGCAGTATTTT
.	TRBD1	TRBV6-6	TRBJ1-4	CASSPPGQAEKLFF	TGTGCCAGCAGTCCCCCGGGACAGGCTGAAAAACTGTTTTTT
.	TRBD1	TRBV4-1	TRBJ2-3	CASSQGTGGATDTQYF	TGCGCCAGCAGCCAGGGGACAGGGGGCGCCACAGATACGCAGTATTTT
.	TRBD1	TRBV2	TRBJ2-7	CASSEAPGQGRGEQYF	TGTGCCAGCAGTGAAGCCCCGGGACAGGGGCGAGGGGAGCAGTACTTC
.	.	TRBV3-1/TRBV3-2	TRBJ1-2	CASSDYTGNYGYTF	TGTGCCAGCAGCGATTATACAGGGAACTATGGCTACACCTTC
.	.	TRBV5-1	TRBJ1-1	CASSLGDTEAFF	TGCGCCAGCAGCTTGGGAGACACTGAAGCTTTCTTT
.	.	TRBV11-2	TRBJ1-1	CASSLRAGGTEAFF	TGTGCCAGCAGCTTAAGGGCAGGAGGGACTGAAGCTTTCTTT
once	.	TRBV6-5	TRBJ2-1	CASSSRPRGSYNEQFF	TGTGCCAGCAGTTCCCGGCCCAGGGGCTCCTACAATGAGCAGTTCTTC
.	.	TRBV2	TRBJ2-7	CATKKTVGLLEQYF	TGTGCCACCAAGAAGACAGTAGGGCTTCTCGAGCAGTACTTC
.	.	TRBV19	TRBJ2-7	CASSLSENSYEQYF	TGTGCCAGTAGTCTCTCGGAGAACTCCTACGAGCAGTACTTC
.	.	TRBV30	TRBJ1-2	CAWSRRVDGYTF	TGTGCCTGGAGTCGCAGGGTCGATGGCTACACCTTC
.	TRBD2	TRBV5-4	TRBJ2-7	CASSLEAGGSKQYF	TGTGCCAGCAGCTTGGAGGCGGGGGGTTCGAAGCAGTACTTC
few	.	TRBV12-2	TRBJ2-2	CASRLYRGSDTGELFF	TGTGCAAGTCGCTTGTACAGGGGATCGGACACCGGGGAGCTGTTTTTT
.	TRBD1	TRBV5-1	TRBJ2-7	CASKLTGGYEQYF	TGCGCCAGTAAGTTAACAGGGGGGTACGAGCAGTACTTC
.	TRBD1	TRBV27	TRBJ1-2	CASRSGTANYGYTF	TGTGCCAGCAGATCTGGGACAGCAAACTATGGCTACACCTTC
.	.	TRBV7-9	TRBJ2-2	CASSSAGLRAVTGELFF	TGTGCCAGCAGCTCCGCGGGCCTTAGGGCTGTCACCGGGGAGCTGTTTTTT
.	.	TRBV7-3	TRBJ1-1	CASRRTVNTEAFF	TGTGCCAGCAGACGGACAGTGAACACTGAAGCTTTCTTT
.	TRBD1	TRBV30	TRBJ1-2	CAWSVGTGYYGYTF	TGTGCCTGGAGTGTAGGGACAGGCTACTATGGCTACACCTTC
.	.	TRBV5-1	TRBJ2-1	CASSFREPRTYNEQFF	TGCGCCAGCAGCTTCCGAGAACCGCGGACCTACAATGAGCAGTTCTTC
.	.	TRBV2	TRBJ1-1	CASSEGGGEAFF	TGTGCCAGCAGTGAAGGAGGGGGTGAAGCTTTCTTT
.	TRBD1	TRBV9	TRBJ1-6	CASSLRQGYNSPLHF	TGTGCCAGCAGCTTACGACAGGGGTATAATTCACCCCTCCACTTT
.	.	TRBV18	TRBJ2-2	CASSPRTANTGELFF	TGTGCCAGCTCACCGCGAACGGCGAACACCGGGGAGCTGTTTTTT
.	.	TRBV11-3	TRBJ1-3	CASSLDPEASGNTIYF	TGTGCCAGCAGCTTAGACCCGGAGGCCTCTGGAAACACCATATATTTT
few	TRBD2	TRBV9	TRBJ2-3	CASSVDAGGQPDTQYF	TGTGCCAGCAGCGTAGATGCGGGGGGGCAGCCAGATACGCAGTATTTT
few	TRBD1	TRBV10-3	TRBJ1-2	CAIQGQVNLGYTF	TGTGCCATCCAGGGACAGGTGAACTTAGGCTACACCTTC
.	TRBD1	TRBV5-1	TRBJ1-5	CASSLAPRTGKYSNQPQHF	TGCGCCAGCAGCTTGGCCCCGCGGACAGGGAAGTATAGCAATCAGCCCCAGCATTTT
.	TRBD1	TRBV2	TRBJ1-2	CASVIDRVEGYTF	TGTGCCAGTGTAATAGACAGGGTAGAAGGCTACACCTTC
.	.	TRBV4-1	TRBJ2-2	CASSPRRGANTGELFF	TGCGCCAGCAGCCCCCGGCGGGGAGCGAACACCGGGGAGCTGTTTTTT
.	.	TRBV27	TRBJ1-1	CASIPWGGRGNTEAFF	TGTGCCAGCATCCCATGGGGGGGGCGTGGGAACACTGAAGCTTTCTTT
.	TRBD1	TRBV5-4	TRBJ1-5	CASSLGGQGGHQPQHF	TGTGCCAGCAGCTTGGGTGGACAGGGTGGTCATCAGCCCCAGCATTTT
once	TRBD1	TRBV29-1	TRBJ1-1	CSGGQTEAFF	TGCAGCGGGGGACAGACTGAAGCTTTCTTT
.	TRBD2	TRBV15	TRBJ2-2	CATSRVAGGVTGELFF	TGTGCCACCAGCAGAGTAGCGGGGGGGGTTACCGGGGAGCTGTTTTTT
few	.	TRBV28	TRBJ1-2	CASSLSRRRGYTF	TGTGCCAGCAGTTTATCAAGGAGGAGGGGCTACACCTTC
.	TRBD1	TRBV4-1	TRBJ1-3	CASSQESRQGANTIYF	TGCGCCAGCAGCCAAGAAAGTCGGCAGGGGGCAAACACCATATATTTT
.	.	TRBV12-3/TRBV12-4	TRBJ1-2	CASSPQGSGYTF	TGTGCCAGCAGTCCCCAGGGGTCCGGCTACACCTTC
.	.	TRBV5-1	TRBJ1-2	CASRFRDGYTF	TGCGCCAGCCGCTTCAGGGATGGCTACACCTTC
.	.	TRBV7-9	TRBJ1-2	CASSLGQGGNGYTF	TGTGCCAGCAGCTTAGGCCAAGGGGGTAACGGCTACACCTTC
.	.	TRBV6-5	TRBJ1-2	CASFSVLNYGYTF	TGTGCCAGCTTTTCTGTACTTAACTATGGCTACACCTTC
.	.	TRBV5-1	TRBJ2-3	CASSLDLGSYTQYF	TGCGCCAGCAGCTTGGATCTGGGCAGCTATACGCAGTATTTT
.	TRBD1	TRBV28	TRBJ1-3	CASSSGQGSGNTIYF	TGTGCCAGCAGCAGCGGACAGGGCTCTGGAAACACCATATATTTT
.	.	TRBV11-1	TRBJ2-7	CASNPRGRVVGEQYF	TGTGCCAGCAACCCGCGGGGCAGGGTGGTTGGCGAGCAGTACTTC
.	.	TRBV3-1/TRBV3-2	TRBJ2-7	CASSPFPSYEQYF	TGTGCCAGCAGCCCCTTTCCCAGCTACGAGCAGTACTTC
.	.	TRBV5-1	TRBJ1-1	CASSLGQFNEAFF	TGCGCCAGCAGCTTGGGACAGTTTAATGAAGCTTTCTTT
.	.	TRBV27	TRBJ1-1	CASSQGREAFF	TGTGCCAGCAGTCAGGGCCGTGAAGCTTTCTTT
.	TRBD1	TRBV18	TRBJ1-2	CASSPIDRANYGYTF	TGTGCCAGCTCACCCATAGACAGGGCGAACTATGGCTACACCTTC
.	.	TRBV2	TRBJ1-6	CASRGPGEDSPLHF	TGTGCCAGCAGGGGGCCGGGGGAGGATTCACCCCTCCACTTT
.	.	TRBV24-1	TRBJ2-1	CATSDFTSSYNEQFF	TGTGCCACCAGTGATTTTACGAGCTCCTACAATGAGCAGTTCTTC
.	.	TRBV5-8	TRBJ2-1	CASSWDSYNEQFF	TGTGCCAGCAGCTGGGACTCATACAATGAGCAGTTCTTC
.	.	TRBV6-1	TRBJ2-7	CASSEIGGGGREQYF	TGTGCCAGCAGTGAGATCGGGGGAGGGGGACGCGAGCAGTACTTC